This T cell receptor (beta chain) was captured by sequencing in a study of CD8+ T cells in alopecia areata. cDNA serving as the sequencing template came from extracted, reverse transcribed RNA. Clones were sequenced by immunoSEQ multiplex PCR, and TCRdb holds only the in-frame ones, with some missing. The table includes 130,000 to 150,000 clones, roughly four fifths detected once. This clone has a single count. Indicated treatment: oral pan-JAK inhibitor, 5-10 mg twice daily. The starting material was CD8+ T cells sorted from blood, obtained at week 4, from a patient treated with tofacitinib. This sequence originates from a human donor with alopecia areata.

CDR3 residues: CASSNRDSKNIQYF. Written as DNA, the CDR3 is TGTGCCAGCAGCAATCGGGACAGCAAAAACATTCAGTACTTC. The chain carries TRBV13 and TRBJ2-4, with 7 bases lining up with TRBD1. Germline CDR1 PRHDT, CDR2 FYEKMQ (reference sequence). V lost 5 bases to trimming and J lost 3 bases; unmatched junction nucleotides: 4. The CDR3 length is 14 residues.